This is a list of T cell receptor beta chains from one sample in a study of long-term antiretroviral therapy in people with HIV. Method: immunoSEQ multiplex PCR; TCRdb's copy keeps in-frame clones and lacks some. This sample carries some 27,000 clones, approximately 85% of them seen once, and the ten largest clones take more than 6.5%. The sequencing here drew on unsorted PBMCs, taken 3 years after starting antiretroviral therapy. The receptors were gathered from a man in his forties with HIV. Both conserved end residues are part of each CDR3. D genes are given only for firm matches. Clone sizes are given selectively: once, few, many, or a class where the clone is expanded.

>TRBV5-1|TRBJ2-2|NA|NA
TGCGCCAGCAGCTTTAGGGACGCGAACACCGGGGAGCTGTTTTTT
CASSFRDANTGELFF
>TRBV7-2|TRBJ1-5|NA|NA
TGTGCCAGCAGCTTAACTGCGACAAGTCAGCCCCAGCATTTT
CASSLTATSQPQHF
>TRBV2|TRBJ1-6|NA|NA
TGTGCCAGCAGCCAGGGGAATAATTCACCCCTCCACTTT
CASSQGNNSPLHF
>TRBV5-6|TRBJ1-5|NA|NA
TGTGCCAGCAGCTTGGGGGGGGCGAGTCAGCCCCAGCATTTT
CASSLGGASQPQHF
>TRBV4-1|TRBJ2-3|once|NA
TGCGCCAGCAGCCAACGGGACCCTAACACAGATACGCAGTATTTT
CASSQRDPNTDTQYF
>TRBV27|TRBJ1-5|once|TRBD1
TGTGCCAGCACCTCGCTACCGGGACAGGGGAAGCCCCAGCATTTT
CASTSLPGQGKPQHF
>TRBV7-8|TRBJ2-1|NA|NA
TGTGCCAGCAGCCCAATAGATGGCGAGCAGTTCTTC
CASSPIDGEQFF
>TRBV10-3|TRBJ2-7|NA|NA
TGTGCCATCAGTGAGCAGGGCGACGAGCAGTACTTC
CAISEQGDEQYF
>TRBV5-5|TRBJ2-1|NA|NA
TGTGCCAGCAGCACGGACTACTACAATGAGCAGTTCTTC
CASSTDYYNEQFF
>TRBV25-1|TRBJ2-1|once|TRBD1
TGTGCCAGCATCGCCGGGACAGGGCTTGAGCAGTTCTTC
CASIAGTGLEQFF
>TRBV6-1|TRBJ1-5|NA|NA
TGTGCCAGCGTTAGAGAATATAGCAATCAGCCCCAGCATTTT
CASVREYSNQPQHF
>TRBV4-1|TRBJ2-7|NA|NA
TGCGCCAGCAGCCACTCTGACAGTCACAGTTACGAGCAGTACTTC
CASSHSDSHSYEQYF
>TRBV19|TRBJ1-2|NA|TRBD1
TGTGCCAGTAGTCCGCAGACAGGGGAAACTGTTACCACCTTC
CASSPQTGETVTTF
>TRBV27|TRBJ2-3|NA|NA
TGTGCCAGCAGTTTAGGACTGCCTTCCTACTCTAGCACAGATACGCAGTATTTT
CASSLGLPSYSSTDTQYF
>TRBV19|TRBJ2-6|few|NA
TGTGCCAGTAGCATGCCACAAACTGTCGTCGATACCTCTGGGGCCAACGTCCTGACTTTC
CASSMPQTVVDTSGANVLTF
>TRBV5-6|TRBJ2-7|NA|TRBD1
TGTGCCAGCAGCTTGGGGACAGGTTTCTACGAGCAGTACTTC
CASSLGTGFYEQYF
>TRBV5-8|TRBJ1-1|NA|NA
TGTGCCAGCAGCTTTATCGCAGGGCGTACTGAAGCTTTCTTT
CASSFIAGRTEAFF
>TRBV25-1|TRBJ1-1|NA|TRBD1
TGTGCCACCCGACAGGGGGATCCCATGAACACTGAAGCTTTCTTT
CATRQGDPMNTEAFF
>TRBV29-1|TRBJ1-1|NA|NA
TGCAGCGGAGGGGACGGCAGGAGGTGGGCTTTCTTT
CSGGDGRRWAFF
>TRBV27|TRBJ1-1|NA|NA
TGTGCCAGCAGTTTGGGGCCCCACACTGAAGCTTTCTTT
CASSLGPHTEAFF
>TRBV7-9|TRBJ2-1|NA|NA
TGTGCCAGCAGCCCCGGCTACAATGAGCAGTTCTTC
CASSPGYNEQFF
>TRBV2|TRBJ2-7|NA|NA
TGTGCCAGCAGAAGGGGGGGGCCACTTGGGGAGCAGTACTTC
CASRRGGPLGEQYF
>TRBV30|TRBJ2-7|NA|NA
TGTGCCTGGAGTGTTAACCCTGGGGCCGAGCAGTACTTC
CAWSVNPGAEQYF
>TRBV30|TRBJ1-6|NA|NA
TGTGCCTGGAGTGTCGGACTCCCCCAATCCCCCCTCCACTTT
CAWSVGLPQSPLHF
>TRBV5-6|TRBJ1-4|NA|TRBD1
TGTGCCAGCAGCAAAAACCCGGGACAGGGCACTAATGAAAAACTGTTTTTT
CASSKNPGQGTNEKLFF
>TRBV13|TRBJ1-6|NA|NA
TGTGCCAGCAGCTTAACTTCAGGGAGAGCCTATAATTCACCCCTCCACTTT
CASSLTSGRAYNSPLHF
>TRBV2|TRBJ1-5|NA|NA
TGTGCCAGCAGTGGGGACCCGACGGGTCGGAGCAATCAGCCCCAGCATTTT
CASSGDPTGRSNQPQHF
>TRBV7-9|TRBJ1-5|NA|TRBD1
TGTGCCAGCAGCTTACCAGGGGGTCATCAGCCCCAGCATTTT
CASSLPGGHQPQHF